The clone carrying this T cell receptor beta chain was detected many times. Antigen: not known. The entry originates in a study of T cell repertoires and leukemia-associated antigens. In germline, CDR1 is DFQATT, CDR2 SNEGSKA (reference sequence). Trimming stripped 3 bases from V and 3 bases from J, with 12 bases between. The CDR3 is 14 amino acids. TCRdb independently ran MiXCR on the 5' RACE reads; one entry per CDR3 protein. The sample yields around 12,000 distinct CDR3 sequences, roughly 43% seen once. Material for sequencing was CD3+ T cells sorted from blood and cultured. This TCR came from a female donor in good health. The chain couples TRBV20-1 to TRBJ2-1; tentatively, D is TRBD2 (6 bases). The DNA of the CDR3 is TGCAGTGCTAGGGGACTTGGCGACTACAATGAGCAGTTCTTC. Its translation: CSARGLGDYNEQFF.